One and the same sample provided the 2 T cell receptor beta chains below, sequenced in a study of radiotherapy plus CTLA-4 blockade in lung cancer listed by TCRdb under 2018. Libraries were built with the immunoSEQ multiplex PCR assay. This immuneACCESS table, as held by TCRdb, lists in-frame sequences with V and J called but not all clones. Of the missing ones, under half trace to an unresolved V gene in checked studies; the others have no known cause. For this sample the table gives about 88,000 clones, of which about two thirds were detected only once. The ten top clones hold around an eighth of the sample. The sample here was peripheral blood, taken from a patient treated with radiotherapy plus ipilimumab. These receptors were obtained from a human donor with non-small cell lung cancer that progressed on radiotherapy plus ipilimumab.

The chain couples TRBV25-1 to TRBJ2-3; D is undetermined. The CDR3 totals 10 residues. The germline gives CDR1 MGHDK, CDR2 SYGVNS. Trimming pared 7 bases from V and 9 bases from J, leaving 8 bases between. CDR3 residues: CASMLGTQYF. The CDR3 nucleotides are TGTGCCAGCATGCTAGGCACGCAGTATTTT.

V gene TRBV4-1 combines with J gene TRBJ1-1, with 9 bases aligning to TRBD1. Losses at the gene ends were 7 bases for V and 5 bases for J; bases not matched to a gene: 17. CDR3 length equals 17 residues. Germline V gene data show CDR1 as MGHRA and CDR2 as YSYEKL. The CDR3 is CASTRRATGQGKTEAFF. CDR3 nucleotides: TGCGCCAGCACCCGTCGAGCTACGGGACAGGGAAAAACTGAAGCTTTCTTT.